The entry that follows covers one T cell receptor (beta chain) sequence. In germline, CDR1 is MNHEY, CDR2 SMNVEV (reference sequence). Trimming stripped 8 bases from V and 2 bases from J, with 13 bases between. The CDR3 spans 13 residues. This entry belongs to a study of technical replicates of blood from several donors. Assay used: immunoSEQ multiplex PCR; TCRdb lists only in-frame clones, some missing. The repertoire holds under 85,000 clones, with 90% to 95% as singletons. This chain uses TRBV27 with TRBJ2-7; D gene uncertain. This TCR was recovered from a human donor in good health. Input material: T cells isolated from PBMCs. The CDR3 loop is CASGPGLTYEQYF. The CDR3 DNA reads TGTGCCAGCGGCCCAGGTTTAACCTACGAGCAGTACTTC.